The following is a T cell receptor beta chain sequence with its context. These data are taken from a study of blood T cell repertoires in COVID-19. Study in general: From T cells, B-cell-depleted T cells, or PBMCs came the material, which was cDNA or gDNA.

Sequencing was performed with immunoSEQ multiplex PCR; in TCRdb, only in-frame clones are kept and a portion is missing. The repertoire holds 97,000 or so clones, with around 80% as singletons. The CDR3 is 13 amino acids. With V trimmed by 5 bases and J by 0 bases, 0 bases remained unmatched. Germline V gives CDR1 MNHEY, CDR2 SVGAGI. The sequencing sample was made of peripheral blood. V is TRBV6-5 and J is TRBJ2-5, with 7 bases lining up with TRBD2. This sequence originates from a man aged 60-69 years with active or convalescent COVID-19. CDR3 sequence: CASSTSDQETQYF. The CDR3 DNA reads TGTGCCAGCAGTACTAGCGACCAAGAGACCCAGTACTTC.